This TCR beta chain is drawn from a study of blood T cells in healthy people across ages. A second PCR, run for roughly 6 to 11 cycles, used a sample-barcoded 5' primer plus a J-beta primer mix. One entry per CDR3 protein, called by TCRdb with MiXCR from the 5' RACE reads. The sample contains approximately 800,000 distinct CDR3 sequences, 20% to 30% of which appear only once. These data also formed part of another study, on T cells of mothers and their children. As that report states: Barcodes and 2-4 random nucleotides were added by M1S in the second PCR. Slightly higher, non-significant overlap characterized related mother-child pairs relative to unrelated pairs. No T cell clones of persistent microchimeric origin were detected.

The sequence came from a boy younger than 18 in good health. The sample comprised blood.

The CDR3 DNA is TGTGCCAGCAGTTTATCAGGGCACGGCTACACCTTC. It is translated as CASSLSGHGYTF. The genes are TRBV12-3 or TRBV12-4 and TRBJ1-2; possibly TRBD1 for D (5 bases). This CDR3 is 12 amino acids long. The V gene lost 2 bases and the J gene lost 8 bases, with 9 bases spanning the gap.